What follows are 18 T cell receptor beta chains derived from one specimen sequenced in a study of T-cell memory formation after mild COVID-19. TCRdb re-analysed the 5' RACE reads in MiXCR, keeping a single row per CDR3 protein. The sample has around 300,000 distinct CDR3 sequences, roughly an eighth seen once. Sample: PBMCs or a T cell subset sorted from them (not recorded which). The receptors here all came from a man younger than 35 who had mild COVID-19 (a few samples of this study predate the infection). Cell type and time point are not known.

This clonotype was observed a handful of times. The chain carries TRBV6-6 and TRBJ1-5; D not certain. Germline values: CDR1 MNHNY, CDR2 SVGAGI (reference sequence). The V gene lost 5 bases and the J gene lost 6 bases, with 17 bases spanning the gap. There are 15 residues in the CDR3. CDR3 nucleotide sequence: TGTGCCAGCAGTCCCCGTAGCATAACTAGTCAGCCCCAGCATTTT. Translated, it gives CASSPRSITSQPQHF.

V usage is TRBV19 and J usage is TRBJ1-5, with 9 bases matching TRBD1. The ends lost 5 bases at V and 1 base at J; junction bases unmatched: 6. Germline V gene sequence: CDR1 LNHDA, CDR2 SQIVND (reference sequence). CDR3 length equals 16 residues. CDR3 in DNA: TGTGCCAGTAGTGCTCCGACAGGGGGAAGCAATCAGCCCCAGCATTTT. This codes for CASSAPTGGSNQPQHF.

Only a few counts were recorded for this clonotype. J is TRBJ2-7 and V is TRBV12-3 or TRBV12-4; TRBD1 might be the D (6 bases). V dropped 3 bases and J dropped 7 bases, with 13 bases sitting between them. This CDR3 comprises 13 residues. CDR3 residues: CASSFSSTGEQYF. The CDR3 coding sequence is TGTGCCAGCAGTTTTAGCTCAACAGGGGAGCAGTACTTC.

J is TRBJ2-5 and V is TRBV5-4; D perhaps matches TRBD1 (6 bases). This CDR3 spans 15 amino acids. CDR1 is SGHNT and CDR2 is YYREEE in the germline V gene (reference sequence). V was cut by 4 bases and J by 4 bases, with 17 bases left in between. The CDR3 DNA reads as TGTGCCAGCAGCCAAGACCTACAGGGTCCAGAGACCCAGTACTTC. The encoded protein is CASSQDLQGPETQYF.

This clonotype was detected a few times. The V call is TRBV7-2, the J call TRBJ2-5, with TRBD2 identical over 7 bases. Trimming removed 2 bases from V and 1 base from J; junction bases left unmatched: 13. Germline V CDR1 and CDR2: SGHTA, FQGNSA. The CDR3 runs 18 residues. CDR3 loop: CASSLMGSYGGGQETQYF. CDR3 DNA: TGTGCCAGCAGCTTAATGGGTTCTTATGGGGGGGGCCAAGAGACCCAGTACTTC.

This clonotype has at least ten counts. The chain links TRBV6-5 to TRBJ2-5; 14 bases align to TRBD2. The CDR3 consists of 16 residues. Germline V gene lookup returns CDR1 MNHEY and CDR2 SVGAGI. J gave up 4 bases and V 0 bases, and 1 base lay outside the gene matches. CDR3 DNA sequence: TGTGCCAGCAGTTACTCCGGGACTAGCGGGGGAGAGACCCAGTACTTC. It yields the protein CASSYSGTSGGETQYF.

This clonotype was detected a few times. J is TRBJ1-2 and V is TRBV6-5, with unresolved D. V lost 0 bases, J lost 2 bases, and 7 bases lay in between. There are 14 residues in the CDR3. Germline values: CDR1 MNHEY, CDR2 SVGAGI. CDR3: CASSYSKGNYGYTF. The CDR3, as DNA: TGTGCCAGCAGTTACTCGAAAGGCAACTATGGCTACACCTTC.

Only a few counts were recorded for this clonotype. The chain carries TRBV2 and TRBJ2-5; the match to TRBD2 covers 9 bases. The length of the CDR3 is 14 residues. Germline V CDR1 and CDR2: SNHLY, FYNNEI. The trim removed 6 bases at V and 4 bases at J, leaving 6 bases unmatched. CDR3 in DNA: TGTGCCAGCAGCAAGGCGGGGGGGTCAGAGACCCAGTACTTC. It yields the protein CASSKAGGSETQYF. Full variable domain (missing parts from reference TRBV2 and TRBJ2-5): EPEVTQTPSHQVTQMGQEVILRCVPISNHLYFYWYRQILGQKVEFLVSFYNNEISEKSEIFDDQFSVERPDGSNFTLKIRSTKLEDSAMYFCASSKAGGSETQYFGPGTRLLVL.

This chain connects TRBV5-6 to TRBJ2-1, with D perhaps TRBD1 (5 bases). The CDR3 consists of 16 residues. The V and J ends lost 4 bases and 5 bases respectively, with 19 bases between them. Germline V gene sequence: CDR1 SGHDT, CDR2 YYEEEE. The CDR3 protein is CASSQGRAHAHNEQFF. DNA of the CDR3: TGTGCCAGCAGCCAGGGTAGGGCACACGCTCACAATGAGCAGTTCTTC.

As regards this clonotype: The junction shows a germline mismatch at one end, possibly a read error. The chain is built from TRBV20-1 and TRBJ2-2, with 7 bases that match TRBD2. CDR3 length: 14 residues. CDR1 is DFQATT, CDR2 SNEGSKA, per germline (reference sequence). In DNA, the CDR3 is TGCAGTGCTAGAGATTGGGGGGGTCACGGGGAGCTTTTTTTT. It codes for CSARDWGGHGELFF.

The chain employs TRBV2 and TRBJ2-7; 7 positions match TRBD1. V lost 11 bases and J lost 3; bases outside the gene matches: 7. This CDR3 contains 12 residues. The V gene's germline CDR1 is SNHLY and CDR2 FYNNEI. The CDR3 region has the DNA TGTGCCGGAGGACAGGCCAGCTACGAGCAGTACTTC. This encodes CAGGQASYEQYF.

This clonotype was counted at least ten times. The chain uses TRBV4-1 and TRBJ2-7, with 8 nucleotides matching TRBD2. V shed 4 bases, J shed 4 bases, and the junction held 6 bases outside the gene matches. Germline assignment: CDR1 MGHRA and CDR2 YSYEKL. CDR3 size: 14 residues. The CDR3 is CASSPTGGGYEQYF. CDR3 DNA: TGCGCCAGCAGCCCGACCGGGGGGGGGTACGAGCAGTACTTC.

A few counts support this clonotype. The J gene is TRBJ2-3, the V gene TRBV5-1, with 7 bases fitting TRBD1. J lost 0 bases, V lost 5 bases, and 6 bases had no gene match. The CDR3 totals 15 residues. Germline values: CDR1 SGHRS, CDR2 YFSETQ. CDR3: CASSPDRASTDTQYF. The CDR3 DNA follows: TGCGCCAGCAGTCCCGACAGGGCCAGCACAGATACGCAGTATTTT.

Here the CDR3 DNA reads TGTGCCGGTCAGCGGCTTCGACTAGCGGGGGAAGAGACCCAGTACTTC. Amino acids: CAGQRLRLAGEETQYF. The rearrangement links TRBV2 to TRBJ2-5; TRBD2 agrees at 12 bases. The CDR3 is 16 residues long. The V gene end was trimmed by 11 bases and the J gene end by 3 bases; junction bases not matched to a gene: 13. Germline lookup yields CDR1 SNHLY and CDR2 FYNNEI.

This chain connects TRBV5-4 to TRBJ1-1; D possibly corresponds to TRBD1 (6 bases). The V end lost 3 bases, the J end lost 5 bases, and 14 bases lay between the germline ends. The CDR3 has 14 residues. CDR1 is SGHNT, CDR2 YYREEE, per germline (reference sequence). The CDR3 is CASSSGGGLTEAFF. In nucleotides, the CDR3 is TGTGCCAGCAGCTCGGGAGGGGGGCTAACTGAAGCTTTCTTT. Full variable domain (outside the CDR3, taken from reference TRBV5-4 and TRBJ1-1): ETGVTQSPTHLIKTRGQQVTLRCSSQSGHNTVSWYQQALGQGPQFIFQYYREEENGRGNFPPRFSGLQFPNYSSELNVNALELDDSALYLCASSSGGGLTEAFFGQGTRLTVV.

Only a few counts were recorded for this clonotype. Being one base from a much bigger clone, this may be a read error. V and J are TRBV20-1 and TRBJ2-5; 12 bases line up with TRBD2. Germline V gives CDR1 DFQATT, CDR2 SNEGSKA (reference sequence). There are 14 residues in the CDR3. V lost 3 bases, J lost 2 bases, and 1 base stayed unmatched. The CDR3 is CSASLAGGQETQYF. The CDR3 bases are TGCAGTGCTAGTCTAGCGGGGGGGCAAGAGACCCAGTACTTC.

The table lists this clonotype with a few counts. The chain combines TRBV20-1 with TRBJ1-3; D uncertain. The CDR3 consists of 13 residues. Germline CDR1 and CDR2: DFQATT and SNEGSKA (reference sequence). Trimming stripped 5 bases from V and 5 bases from J, with 13 bases between. CDR3 region: CSAPDHTRNTIYF. The CDR3 region has the DNA TGCAGTGCTCCGGACCACACTCGAAACACCATATATTTT.

This chain uses TRBV12-3 or TRBV12-4 with TRBJ1-1; 10 bases map to TRBD1. V lost 6 bases and J lost 1; bases outside the gene matches: 8. The CDR3 length is 16 residues. This CDR3 reads CASRPGTGARNTEAFF. The CDR3 bases are TGTGCCAGCAGACCCGGGACAGGGGCCAGGAACACTGAAGCTTTCTTT.